The 4 T cell receptor beta chains in this list originate from one sample, sequenced in a study of OX40 agonist ivuxolimab in advanced cancers. This table comes from immunoSEQ multiplex PCR, and its TCRdb copy is limited to in-frame clones, with some not included. Among 50,000 to 70,000 clones, approximately 90% were seen once, and the ten largest hold roughly 0.44%. The source was CD4+ or CD8+ T cells sorted from blood, collected in a trial of the OX40 agonist ivuxolimab. These receptors came from an adult with an advanced solid tumor such as melanoma, head and neck, liver or kidney cancer.

The gene calls are TRBV9 and TRBJ1-4, with TRBD1 matching 10 bases. Germline V gives CDR1 SGDLS, CDR2 YYNGEE. This CDR3 has 14 residues. Trimming cost V 4 bases and J 6 bases; bases outside gene matches: 3. The CDR3 loop is CASSQTGGDEKLFF. DNA for the CDR3: TGTGCCAGCAGCCAGACAGGGGGCGATGAAAAACTGTTTTTT.

V usage is TRBV27 and J usage is TRBJ1-3; TRBD1 matches at 7 bases. The length of the CDR3 is 16 residues. J gave up 8 bases and V 6 bases, and 16 bases lay outside the gene matches. Germline-derived CDR1 and CDR2 are MNHEY and SMNVEV (reference sequence). The chain's CDR3 is CASRPYSTITGDTIYF. CDR3 nucleotide sequence: TGTGCCAGCAGGCCCTATTCGACGATAACAGGGGACACCATATATTTT.

The gene calls are TRBV7-9 and TRBJ2-5, with 10 nucleotides matching TRBD2. This CDR3 has 15 residues. Germline CDR1 reads SEHNR; CDR2 reads FQNEAQ (reference sequence). With V trimmed by 6 bases and J by 5 bases, 9 bases remained unmatched. DNA for the CDR3: TGTGCCAGCAGTCCTCTAGCGGGAGTTACGGAGACCCAGTACTTC. Amino acid sequence: CASSPLAGVTETQYF.

The chain employs TRBV18 and TRBJ2-2; 10 positions agree with TRBD2. The CDR3 runs 16 residues. The junction had 3 bases not matched to a gene; V was cut back by 4 bases and J by 1 base. Looked up from germline, CDR1 is KGHSH and CDR2 is LQKENI. For the CDR3, the DNA is TGTGCCAGCTCACTCTCTAGCGGGAGGAACACCGGGGAGCTGTTTTTT. Translated: CASSLSSGRNTGELFF.